This T cell receptor (beta chain) stems from a study of molecular identifiers for immune sequencing clone quantification. Germline CDR1 reads MNHEY; CDR2 reads SVGEGT. The ends were cut back, 2 bases at V and 0 bases at J, with 4 bases in the middle. This CDR3 has 13 residues. In TCRdb, the PCR reads were re-called with MiXCR into one record per CDR3 protein. The sample includes around 470,000 distinct CDR3 sequences, over 20% of them seen just once. The origin of this receptor is a human donor in good health. Some libraries in this study had Jurkat cell RNA spiked in. The J gene is TRBJ2-5, the V gene TRBV6-2 or TRBV6-3; D is uncertain. Specimen: naive CD8+ T cells from blood, with Jurkat cell RNA spiked in. The subset here: FACS-sorted CD8+CD4-CCR7+CD45RA+ naive T cells. Written as DNA, the CDR3 is TGTGCCAGCAGTTACCCTAACCAAGAGACCCAGTACTTC. It specifies CASSYPNQETQYF.